Listed below are T cell receptor beta chains from one sample, sequenced in a study of T-cell memory formation after mild COVID-19. Using its own MiXCR run on the 5' RACE reads, TCRdb lists one record per CDR3 protein. The sample lists some 450,000 distinct CDR3 sequences, roughly 18% occurring once. Material: PBMCs or a T cell subset sorted from them (not recorded which). The receptors derive from a young man who had mild COVID-19 (a few samples of this study predate the infection). Cell type and time point are not known. The CDR3 runs from the conserved cysteine through the conserved F or W. Each record gives: J gene, V gene, clone size, D gene, CDR3 DNA, CDR3 protein. D genes are given only for firm matches. Rows may omit the clone size; those that give it use once, few, many or a size class.

J gene: TRBJ2-1; V gene: TRBV7-2; clone size: -; D gene: TRBD2; CDR3 DNA: TGTGCCAGCAGCTCATACACCCTAGCGGCCTACAATGAGCAGTTCTTC; CDR3 protein: CASSSYTLAAYNEQFF
J gene: TRBJ2-6; V gene: TRBV6-5; clone size: -; D gene: -; CDR3 DNA: TGTGCCAGCAGTTACTCTTTAGGGGTTGGGGCCAACGTCCTGACTTTC; CDR3 protein: CASSYSLGVGANVLTF
J gene: TRBJ2-6; V gene: TRBV3-1; clone size: -; D gene: -; CDR3 DNA: TGTGCCAGCAGCCCTATGGTCAGTGCTGGGGCCAACGTCCTGACTTTC; CDR3 protein: CASSPMVSAGANVLTF
J gene: TRBJ2-1; V gene: TRBV30; clone size: few; D gene: -; CDR3 DNA: TGTGCCTGGAGTAGACCGAAGACCTACAATGAGCAGTTCTTC; CDR3 protein: CAWSRPKTYNEQFF
J gene: TRBJ2-1; V gene: TRBV7-3; clone size: -; D gene: -; CDR3 DNA: TGTGCCAGCAGCTTAAGTTTTGTCGATGAGCAGTTCTTC; CDR3 protein: CASSLSFVDEQFF
J gene: TRBJ2-7; V gene: TRBV29-1; clone size: -; D gene: TRBD2; CDR3 DNA: TGCAGCTTAAGACTAGCGGGGGGAAAGCAGTACTTC; CDR3 protein: CSLRLAGGKQYF
J gene: TRBJ2-3; V gene: TRBV3-1; clone size: -; D gene: TRBD2; CDR3 DNA: TGTGCCAGCAGCCTCCTAACTAGCGGGGGCACAGATACGCAGTATTTT; CDR3 protein: CASSLLTSGGTDTQYF
J gene: TRBJ1-1; V gene: TRBV6-5; clone size: few; D gene: -; CDR3 DNA: TGTGCCAGCAGTTTCTCTATGAGGGGAGGCCTGAACACTGAAGCTTTCTTT; CDR3 protein: CASSFSMRGGLNTEAFF
J gene: TRBJ2-1; V gene: TRBV28; clone size: -; D gene: -; CDR3 DNA: TGTGCCAGCAGTCCTGATCCCCCCGGGCAGTTCTTC; CDR3 protein: CASSPDPPGQFF
J gene: TRBJ1-6; V gene: TRBV5-1; clone size: -; D gene: -; CDR3 DNA: TGCGCCAGCCGATCCGGGGAAGGTGATTCACCCCTCCACTTT; CDR3 protein: CASRSGEGDSPLHF
J gene: TRBJ2-5; V gene: TRBV24-1; clone size: few; D gene: TRBD1; CDR3 DNA: TGTGCCACCAGTGACCCAGGACAGGGTGAGGAGACCCAGTACTTC; CDR3 protein: CATSDPGQGEETQYF
J gene: TRBJ2-4; V gene: TRBV28; clone size: few; D gene: -; CDR3 DNA: TGTGCCAGCAGCCCCTCCGGGACCTACAAAAACATTCAGTACTTC; CDR3 protein: CASSPSGTYKNIQYF
J gene: TRBJ2-3; V gene: TRBV9; clone size: many; D gene: TRBD2; CDR3 DNA: TGTGCCAGCAGCGCCGGGGGGGCTAGCACAGATACGCAGTATTTT; CDR3 protein: CASSAGGASTDTQYF
J gene: TRBJ2-2; V gene: TRBV11-2; clone size: few; D gene: -; CDR3 DNA: TGTGCCAGCAGCCCCCACTTAGCGGCCGGGGAGCTGTTTTTT; CDR3 protein: CASSPHLAAGELFF
J gene: TRBJ2-2; V gene: TRBV7-3; clone size: many; D gene: -; CDR3 DNA: TGTGCCAGCAGCTTACAGGGGGAGCTGTTTTTT; CDR3 protein: CASSLQGELFF
J gene: TRBJ2-4; V gene: TRBV11-1; clone size: many; D gene: -; CDR3 DNA: TGTGCCAGCAGCGGGCTCTCCAAAAACATTCAGTACTTC; CDR3 protein: CASSGLSKNIQYF
J gene: TRBJ1-5; V gene: TRBV15; clone size: -; D gene: -; CDR3 DNA: TGTGCCACCAGCAGAGATGCGGGGTGGCAGCCCCAGCATTTT; CDR3 protein: CATSRDAGWQPQHF
J gene: TRBJ1-2; V gene: TRBV7-9; clone size: -; D gene: TRBD1; CDR3 DNA: TGTGCCAGCAGCTTTCAACAGGGGGTCTATGGCTACACCTTC; CDR3 protein: CASSFQQGVYGYTF
J gene: TRBJ2-5; V gene: TRBV7-2; clone size: few; D gene: TRBD1; CDR3 DNA: TGTGCCAGCAGCTTGCACGGACAGGGGGAGACCCAGTACTTC; CDR3 protein: CASSLHGQGETQYF
J gene: TRBJ2-1; V gene: TRBV20-1; clone size: -; D gene: TRBD2; CDR3 DNA: TGCAGTGCTAGTCCTAGCGGGGGGGTTTATTCCCATGAGCAGTTCTTC; CDR3 protein: CSASPSGGVYSHEQFF
J gene: TRBJ2-5; V gene: TRBV6-5; clone size: -; D gene: TRBD2; CDR3 DNA: TGTGCCAGCAGTCCGAGCCTGGGACTACAAGAGACCCAGTACTTC; CDR3 protein: CASSPSLGLQETQYF
J gene: TRBJ2-1; V gene: TRBV27; clone size: -; D gene: -; CDR3 DNA: TGTGCCAGCAGTTTAAGCCCGGGACTTTACAATGAGCAGTTCTTC; CDR3 protein: CASSLSPGLYNEQFF
J gene: TRBJ2-3; V gene: TRBV4-2; clone size: few; D gene: TRBD2; CDR3 DNA: TGTGCCAGCAGCCAAGATGCTAGCGGGGGGCCAGATACGCAGTATTTT; CDR3 protein: CASSQDASGGPDTQYF
J gene: TRBJ2-3; V gene: TRBV6-2/TRBV6-3; clone size: -; D gene: -; CDR3 DNA: TGTGCCAGCAGTTTACTGGGGACTAGCACAGATACGCAGTATTTT; CDR3 protein: CASSLLGTSTDTQYF
J gene: TRBJ2-3; V gene: TRBV10-3; clone size: -; D gene: TRBD2; CDR3 DNA: TGTGCCATCAGTCAGGGACTAGCGGGGGGAGAGGATACGCAGTATTTT; CDR3 protein: CAISQGLAGGEDTQYF
J gene: TRBJ2-1; V gene: TRBV20-1; clone size: -; D gene: TRBD1; CDR3 DNA: TGCAGTGCTCCGAGACAGGGCGCCAGTGAGCAGTTCTTC; CDR3 protein: CSAPRQGASEQFF
J gene: TRBJ1-1; V gene: TRBV2; clone size: few; D gene: -; CDR3 DNA: TGTGCCAGCAGCGGGGACGCCTACACTGAAGCTTTCTTT; CDR3 protein: CASSGDAYTEAFF
J gene: TRBJ2-3; V gene: TRBV20-1; clone size: few; D gene: -; CDR3 DNA: TGCAGTGCGCGGTCTACCACAGATACGCAGTATTTT; CDR3 protein: CSARSTTDTQYF
J gene: TRBJ2-5; V gene: TRBV5-6; clone size: -; D gene: -; CDR3 DNA: TGTGCCAGCAGCCTAGGGAGGATCCGGTACTTC; CDR3 protein: CASSLGRIRYF
J gene: TRBJ2-1; V gene: TRBV24-1; clone size: few; D gene: TRBD1; CDR3 DNA: TGTGCCACCAGTGACCCCCCGGGACAGGGGTACAATGAGCAGTTCTTC; CDR3 protein: CATSDPPGQGYNEQFF
J gene: TRBJ2-3; V gene: TRBV12-3/TRBV12-4; clone size: few; D gene: -; CDR3 DNA: TGTGCCAGCAGTTTCATAGCGTCCGTGGGCACAGATACGCAGTATTTT; CDR3 protein: CASSFIASVGTDTQYF
J gene: TRBJ2-1; V gene: TRBV5-1; clone size: few; D gene: TRBD2; CDR3 DNA: TGCGCCAGCAGCAGGGCCCGGACTAGCGGGGCCGGTGAGCAGTTCTTC; CDR3 protein: CASSRARTSGAGEQFF
J gene: TRBJ1-2; V gene: TRBV5-1; clone size: -; D gene: -; CDR3 DNA: TGCGCCAGCAGCTTGGATATAGGGAAGCATGGCTACACCTTC; CDR3 protein: CASSLDIGKHGYTF
J gene: TRBJ2-3; V gene: TRBV4-3; clone size: few; D gene: -; CDR3 DNA: TGCGCCAGCAGCCAAGAGACATTGGGGCACACAGATACGCAGTATTTT; CDR3 protein: CASSQETLGHTDTQYF
J gene: TRBJ1-5; V gene: TRBV27; clone size: few; D gene: -; CDR3 DNA: TGTGCCAGCAGGGTAGGGGGAACGAATCCTAATCAGCCCCAGCATTTT; CDR3 protein: CASRVGGTNPNQPQHF
J gene: TRBJ2-1; V gene: TRBV5-1; clone size: -; D gene: TRBD2; CDR3 DNA: TGCGCCAGCAGCTTAGCGGGGGGGCTATCGAATGAGCAGTTCTTC; CDR3 protein: CASSLAGGLSNEQFF
J gene: TRBJ2-7; V gene: TRBV5-1; clone size: -; D gene: -; CDR3 DNA: TGCGCCAGCAGCACCCCGGGGCCCTCCTACGAGCAGTACTTC; CDR3 protein: CASSTPGPSYEQYF
J gene: TRBJ2-5; V gene: TRBV6-2/TRBV6-3; clone size: -; D gene: -; CDR3 DNA: TGTGCCAGCAGTTATCGGACAGCGAAGACCCAGTACTTC; CDR3 protein: CASSYRTAKTQYF
J gene: TRBJ1-5; V gene: TRBV7-7; clone size: -; D gene: TRBD1; CDR3 DNA: TGTGCTAGCAGCCCGACAGGGGGCCATCAGCCCCAGCATTTT; CDR3 protein: CASSPTGGHQPQHF
J gene: TRBJ2-2; V gene: TRBV12-5; clone size: few; D gene: TRBD1; CDR3 DNA: TGTGCTAGTGGTCTACAGGGGGCGACCGGGGAGCTGTTTTTT; CDR3 protein: CASGLQGATGELFF
J gene: TRBJ1-4; V gene: TRBV4-1; clone size: few; D gene: TRBD1; CDR3 DNA: TGCGCCAGCAGCCAGCCCCGGGACAGGGGTGAAAAACTGTTTTTT; CDR3 protein: CASSQPRDRGEKLFF
J gene: TRBJ2-1; V gene: TRBV6-5; clone size: -; D gene: TRBD2; CDR3 DNA: TGTGCCAGCAGTCCACCGGAGGGAGGGAAGTTCTTC; CDR3 protein: CASSPPEGGKFF
J gene: TRBJ2-1; V gene: TRBV7-8; clone size: -; D gene: TRBD1; CDR3 DNA: TGTGCCAGCAGCTTAGCGTTGGGACAGGGAAACTACAATGAGCAGTTCTTC; CDR3 protein: CASSLALGQGNYNEQFF
J gene: TRBJ1-1; V gene: TRBV12-3/TRBV12-4; clone size: many; D gene: -; CDR3 DNA: TGTGCCAGCAGTCCTCTGGGGGGCAGGAACACTGAAGCTTTCTTT; CDR3 protein: CASSPLGGRNTEAFF
J gene: TRBJ2-7; V gene: TRBV18; clone size: -; D gene: -; CDR3 DNA: TGTGCCAGCTCACCAGGAGATTACTCCTACGAGCAGTACTTC; CDR3 protein: CASSPGDYSYEQYF
J gene: TRBJ2-1; V gene: TRBV7-8; clone size: -; D gene: -; CDR3 DNA: TGTGCCAGCAGCTTAGAGGGGGGGTGGAATGAGCAGTTCTTC; CDR3 protein: CASSLEGGWNEQFF
J gene: TRBJ2-4; V gene: TRBV7-2; clone size: few; D gene: -; CDR3 DNA: TGTGCCAGCAGCTATTGGGGGGGCCGACCCATAGCCAAAAACATTCAGTACTTC; CDR3 protein: CASSYWGGRPIAKNIQYF
J gene: TRBJ1-4; V gene: TRBV28; clone size: few; D gene: -; CDR3 DNA: TGTGCCAGCAGTCCCCGCAGACGCGATAAAAATGAAAAACTGTTTTTT; CDR3 protein: CASSPRRRDKNEKLFF
J gene: TRBJ1-6; V gene: TRBV7-2; clone size: -; D gene: -; CDR3 DNA: TGTGCCAGCAGCCCGACCCTTGGATCACCCCTCCACTTT; CDR3 protein: CASSPTLGSPLHF
J gene: TRBJ1-3; V gene: TRBV5-1; clone size: many; D gene: -; CDR3 DNA: TGCGCCAGCAGCGACGGGTCTGGAAACACCATATATTTT; CDR3 protein: CASSDGSGNTIYF